This TCR beta chain is drawn from a study of blood T cell repertoires in COVID-19. Trimming took 5 bases from V and 0 from J, leaving 14 bases between them. Germline loops: CDR1 SNHLY, CDR2 FYNNEI. The CDR3 runs 15 residues. The study drew participants aged about 18 to 90 years from some 23 US areas. In the original processing: Reference gene primer amplification yielded estimated nucleated cell counts. TCRdb's copy holds only in-frame clones and misses some; the assay was immunoSEQ multiplex PCR. The V and J calls and clone size are taken from that table; D and trimming were inferred from the DNA. The sample holds some 400,000 clones, roughly nine tenths seen once.

Input material: PBMCs or T cells enriched from blood (not recorded which). The origin of this receptor is a man younger than 45 who had recovered from COVID-19. The genes are TRBV2 and TRBJ2-7; tentative D call: TRBD2 (5 bases). Here the CDR3 reads CASSRTYLDSYEQYF. CDR3 in DNA: TGTGCCAGCAGTCGGACTTACTTAGACTCCTACGAGCAGTACTTC.